This T cell receptor beta chain was found in a study of T cell responses to AZD1222 COVID-19 vaccine. Comments on this clone: Antigen specificity is unknown.

Study outcomes and limitations: Variant regions that are unmutated are reportedly the target of nearly half of spike-specific TCRs. A mostly white British donor set with more females was recruited, and clonal diversity was possibly underestimated.

Method: immunoSEQ multiplex PCR; TCRdb's copy keeps in-frame clones and lacks some. Of more than 150,000 clones listed, 80% to 90% are singletons. Sequences were derived from peripheral blood, sampled on day 0 of MenACWY control vaccination. The receptor was derived from an adult in good health.

CDR3 sequence reads: CAAGSSTDTQYF. CDR3 nucleotide sequence: TGTGCCGCGGGGAGTAGCACAGATACGCAGTATTTT. This chain links TRBV2 with TRBJ2-3; D is possibly TRBD2 (6 bases). The CDR3 is 12 residues long. Germline V gene lookup returns CDR1 SNHLY and CDR2 FYNNEI. V was trimmed by 11 bases and J by 0 bases, leaving 9 bases between them. Full variable domain (rest looked up from reference TRBV2 and TRBJ2-3): EPEVTQTPSHQVTQMGQEVILRCVPISNHLYFYWYRQILGQKVEFLVSFYNNEISEKSEIFDDQFSVERPDGSNFTLKIRSTKLEDSAMYFCAAGSSTDTQYFGPGTRLTVL.